A single sample is the source of the 7 T cell receptor beta chains below, sequenced in a study of identical twins (dated by TCRdb to about 2016). The library was obtained by 5' RACE. Sequencing relied on an Illumina HiSeq 2000. Through fastp at Q25 and MiXCR, TCRdb rebuilt clones from the public reads, retaining in-frame beta chains. Each entry merges the rows of one CDR3 protein and shows their most common DNA and genes. The sample data list hundreds of thousands of distinct CDR3 sequences, and 5.5% to 7% of these were observed just once. Together, the top ten hold 3% to 4.5% of the sample. This same sample was also part of a study on yellow fever vaccine responses in identical twins.

The sample comprised memory (CD45RO+) T cells sorted from blood. The cell subset or site label on this specimen signifies: CD45RO+ enriched T cells. These receptors all come from a woman aged 18-29 years in good health.

This clonotype appeared many times. The chain has TRBV2 and TRBJ2-7; D is tentatively TRBD1 or TRBD2 (5 bases each). Trimming cost V 4 bases and J 2 bases, with 9 bases left between them. Germline-derived CDR1 and CDR2 are SNHLY and FYNNEI. There are 13 residues in the CDR3. CDR3 coding DNA: TGTGCCAGCAGTGGGGACCGCCCCTACGAGCAGTACGTC. Amino acids: CASSGDRPYEQYV.

This clonotype was counted many times. The gene calls are TRBV6-1 and TRBJ1-2, with 7 nucleotides matching TRBD1. Trimming cost V 8 bases and J 3 bases; bases outside gene matches: 6. Per germline, CDR1 MNHNS and CDR2 SASEGT. This CDR3 is 13 amino acids long. CDR3 residues: CASWDSVDYGYTF. CDR3 bases: TGTGCCAGCTGGGACAGCGTGGACTATGGCTACACCTTC.

This clonotype was seen many times. J is TRBJ1-3 and V is TRBV12-3 or TRBV12-4; D is ambiguous. V lost 5 bases to trimming and J lost 8 bases, with 16 bases between them. The CDR3 spans 14 residues. The CDR3 here is CASSLLGPQDTIYF. The CDR3 DNA reads as TGTGCCAGCAGTCTGCTAGGCCCTCAGGACACCATATATTTT.

This clonotype was found a few times. This rearrangement joins TRBV20-1 to TRBJ1-5; weak D call: TRBD1 (5 bases). Trimming pared 5 bases from V and 1 base from J, leaving 12 bases between. The germline CDR1 and CDR2 sequences are DFQATT and SNEGSKA (reference sequence). This CDR3 contains 14 residues. This CDR3 is CSAADSTSNQPQHF. In DNA form, the CDR3 reads TGCAGTGCTGCAGACAGTACCAGCAATCAGCCCCAGCATTTT.

The CDR3 loop reads CASSQRTSGTPFEQFF. The CDR3 region has the DNA TGTGCCAGCAGTCAAAGGACTAGCGGGACCCCCTTTGAGCAGTTCTTC. This rearrangement joins TRBV6-1 to TRBJ2-1; 12 positions match TRBD2. V gave up 5 bases and J gave up 9 bases; unmatched junction bases: 11. CDR3 length: 16 residues. Germline V gives CDR1 MNHNS, CDR2 SASEGT.

The genes are TRBV5-1 and TRBJ1-1; D is uncertain. CDR1 is SGHRS and CDR2 is YFSETQ in the germline V gene. The CDR3 length is 14 residues. Trimming stripped 2 bases from V and 0 bases from J, with 8 bases between. CDR3 region: CASSFNRMNTEAFF. The DNA for the CDR3 is TGCGCCAGCAGCTTTAACAGAATGAACACTGAAGCTTTCTTT. Supplemented by reference TRBV5-1 and TRBJ1-1, the full variable domain reads KAGVTQTPRYLIKTRGQQVTLSCSPISGHRSVSWYQQTPGQGLQFLFEYFSETQRNKGNFPGRFSGRQFSNSRSEMNVSTLELGDSALYLCASSFNRMNTEAFFGQGTRLTVV.

This clonotype was seen a handful of times. The rearrangement links TRBV24-1 to TRBJ2-1; no clear D. This CDR3 spans 16 amino acids. Germline V gene data show CDR1 as KGHDR and CDR2 as SFDVKD. V was shortened by 5 bases and J by 0 bases, with 13 bases between the two germline ends. The CDR3 DNA reads as TGTGCCACCAGTGTCTCCGGGTTGACCTCCTACAATGAGCAGTTCTTC. Protein product: CATSVSGLTSYNEQFF.